This TCR beta chain stems from a study of human T cells and chemical hapten exposure listed by TCRdb under 2021. About the investigation overall: Libraries were pooled for sequencing, and per-sample TCR yields varied mainly because of small differences in library volumes within the pool. Each blood RNA sample was used to sequence both TCR alpha and TCR beta chains. The study tracked peripheral blood TCR repertoire changes in vivo during primary and secondary sensitization to the hapten diphenylcyclopropenone (DPC) in alopecia patients.

The study at large found these results: After repeated subsampling, changes were observed in the strength of the expansion versus patch-test correlation and in the threshold at which the correlation became significant. The number of TCRs above 1 in 1000 frequency did not change with DPC sensitization; there was no evidence of global repertoire structure alterations.

In this sample, this clonotype turned up many times. Its antigen remains undetermined. No per-base quality is available; no much larger clone lies one base away. The intended sense of this specimen's time point label: healthy volunteer bleed at 6 weeks. Total RNA was isolated from unfractionated whole blood collected in Tempus Blood RNA tubes. Four or five healthy volunteers served as TCR sequencing controls and were bled at day 0, 2 weeks and 6 weeks. The protocol used for the library was RACE. TCRdb records NextSeq 500 as the sequencer. During library preparation, unique molecular identifiers were attached to individual cDNA molecules so that TCRs could be counted in a quantitative, reproducible way. Regarding the original processing steps: The median number of TCRs per sample was approximately 93,000, ranging from roughly 23,224 to 690,600. V, J and CDR3 annotation of the TCR reads was carried out using the Decombinator software suite. Every sample was subsampled to the same number of TCRs (28,000) for the PS versus PT1 abundance plots. Expanded TCRs were defined as absent before sensitization and observed at least eight times at the 2-week time point. TCRdb applied fastp at Q25 and MiXCR to the public reads, then kept only in-frame beta chains. CDR3 protein duplicates are merged, each entry listing the most common genes and DNA. The V and J calls follow TCRdb's processing rather than the paper's. Within this sample are tens of thousands of distinct CDR3 sequences, with around 5.9% of them counted one time only. About 13% of the sample lies in the top ten.

V trim: 3 bases; J trim: 2 bases; unmatched bases: 7. CDR1 is given as DFQATT and CDR2 as SNEGSKA, both from the germline V gene (reference sequence). The CDR3 contains 15 residues, cysteine and phenylalanine counted. Left in the record is the CDR3 DNA by itself, 45 bases read in frame from the first base. This TCR came from a human donor in good health. Some clones in this sample may be carry-over from other donors' samples. Sequencing was done on a sample of whole blood. The chain was built from TRBV20-1 and TRBJ2-1; TRBD2 matches 7 bases in the middle. Read as DNA, the sequence is TGCAGTGCTAGCCCAATGGGGGGGGCCTACAATGAGCAGTTCTTC. Translated, this is CSASPMGGAYNEQFF.